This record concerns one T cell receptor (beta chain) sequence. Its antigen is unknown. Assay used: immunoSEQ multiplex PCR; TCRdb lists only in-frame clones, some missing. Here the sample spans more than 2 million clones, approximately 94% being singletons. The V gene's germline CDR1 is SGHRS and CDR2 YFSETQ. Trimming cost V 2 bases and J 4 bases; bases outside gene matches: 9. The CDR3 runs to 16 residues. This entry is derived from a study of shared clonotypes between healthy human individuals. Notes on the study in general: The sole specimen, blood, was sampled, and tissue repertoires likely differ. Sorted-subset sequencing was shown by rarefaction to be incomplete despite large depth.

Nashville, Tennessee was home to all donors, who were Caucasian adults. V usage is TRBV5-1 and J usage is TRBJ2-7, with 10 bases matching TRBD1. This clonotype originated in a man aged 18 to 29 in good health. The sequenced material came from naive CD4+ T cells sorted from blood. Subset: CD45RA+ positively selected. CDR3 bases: TGCGCCAGCAGCTTCTTGGGCGGACAGGGGGGATACGAGCAGTACTTC. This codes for CASSFLGGQGGYEQYF.